These 20 T cell receptor beta chains were all obtained from the same sample, sequenced in a study of CXCR4 blockade with PD-1 therapy in pancreatic cancer. Profiled with immunoSEQ multiplex PCR; TCRdb holds only in-frame clones, not every one. The repertoire holds some 5,000 clones, with 57% as singletons. Sequencing was done on a sample of tumor tissue. These receptors originate from a human donor with pancreatic ductal adenocarcinoma.

This chain joins TRBV9 and TRBJ2-3; 7 bases align to TRBD1. The CDR3 loop spans 15 amino acids. The junction had 6 bases not matched to a gene; V was cut back by 5 bases and J by 0 bases. In germline, CDR1 is SGDLS, CDR2 YYNGEE. CDR3 region: CASRAGGPSTDTQYF. In nucleotides, the CDR3 is TGTGCCAGCAGGGCAGGGGGACCTAGCACAGATACGCAGTATTTT.

The chain joins TRBV25-1 to TRBJ2-7; the match to TRBD2 covers 13 bases. V was clipped by 2 bases and J by 6 bases; unmatched bases: 13. Germline V CDR1 and CDR2: MGHDK, SYGVNS. The CDR3 is 18 residues long. DNA for the CDR3: TGTGCCAGCAGTGAACCCATGGGGACTAGCGGGGATAAACTCGAGCAGTACTTC. Translated, it gives CASSEPMGTSGDKLEQYF.

The V gene is TRBV29-1, the J gene TRBJ2-7; 11 bases agree with TRBD2. The CDR3 is 16 residues long. Looked up from germline, CDR1 is SQVTM and CDR2 is ANQGSEA. The junction had 12 bases not matched to a gene; V was cut back by 4 bases and J by 4 bases. This CDR3 reads CSVVVGSGRVWYEQYF. The CDR3, as DNA: TGCAGCGTTGTGGTCGGTAGCGGGAGGGTCTGGTACGAGCAGTACTTC.

The chain combines TRBV18 with TRBJ2-7; no clear D. The CDR3 length is 12 residues. V was shortened by 6 bases and J by 2 bases, with 8 bases between the two germline ends. Germline lookup yields CDR1 KGHSH and CDR2 LQKENI. The CDR3 reads CASSPNTYEQYF. For the CDR3, the DNA is TGTGCCAGCTCCCCCAACACCTACGAGCAGTACTTC. Combining the CDR3 with reference TRBV18 and TRBJ2-7 gives the whole variable domain NAGVMQNPRHLVRRRGQEARLRCSPMKGHSHVYWYRQLPEEGLKFMVYLQKENIIDESGMPKERFSAEFPKEGPSILRIQQVVRGDSAAYFCASSPNTYEQYFGPGTRLTVT.

The rearrangement links TRBV30 to TRBJ1-1, with D uncertain. The CDR3 spans 13 residues. V was clipped by 3 bases and J by 1 base, with 9 bases between them. In germline, CDR1 is GTSNPN, CDR2 SVGIG (reference sequence). The CDR3 spells CAWSATRNTEAFF. The CDR3 coding sequence is TGTGCCTGGAGCGCAACACGGAACACTGAAGCTTTCTTT. The full variable domain, with the rest looked up from reference TRBV30 and TRBJ1-1, is SQTIHQWPATLVQPVGSPLSLECTVEGTSNPNLYWYRQAAGRGLQLLFYSVGIGQISSEVPQNLSASRPQDRQFILSSKKLLLSDSGFYLCAWSATRNTEAFFGQGTRLTVV.

The chain is built from TRBV6-8 and TRBJ2-7; possible D gene TRBD1, 6 bases. The V gene's germline CDR1 is MNHGY and CDR2 SAAAGT. The CDR3 sequence is 15 residues long. With 8 bases removed from V and 4 bases from J, the gap between germline ends came to 21 bases. As DNA, the CDR3 is TGTGCCAGCCTCCCTAGGTGGGGGCTAGGGTACGAGCAGTACTTC. This codes for CASLPRWGLGYEQYF.

The rearrangement uses TRBV6-7 and TRBJ2-7, with 10 bases lining up with TRBD2. TRBV6-7 is an ORF, with its function uncertain. J lost 2 bases, V lost 8 bases, and 6 bases had no gene match. The CDR3 is 14 residues long. The CDR3 nucleotides are TGTGCCAGCTTAAGAGCGGGAGGGACCTACGAGCAGTACTTC. This codes for CASLRAGGTYEQYF.

The rearrangement joins TRBV28 to TRBJ1-4; perhaps TRBD1 as D (6 bases). The CDR3 totals 17 residues. Germline V gives CDR1 MDHEN, CDR2 SYDVKM. V was clipped by 5 bases and J by 3 bases, with 19 bases between them. CDR3 bases: TGTGCCAGCAGTCCCGGCTGGGGGGCGCAGGCTAATGAAAAACTGTTTTTT. Translated, it gives CASSPGWGAQANEKLFF. Variable domain in full (rest from reference TRBV28 and TRBJ1-4): DVKVTQSSRYLVKRTGEKVFLECVQDMDHENMFWYRQDPGLGLRLIYFSYDVKMKEKGDIPEGYSVSREKKERFSLILESASTNQTSMYLCASSPGWGAQANEKLFFGSGTQLSVL.

The rearrangement links TRBV30 to TRBJ1-1; possible D gene TRBD1, 5 bases. V was clipped by 0 bases and J by 5 bases, with 10 bases between them. The CDR3 loop spans 13 amino acids. The germline V gene has CDR1 GTSNPN and CDR2 SVGIG (reference sequence). The CDR3 here is CAWSVRGDTEAFF. The CDR3 nucleotides are TGTGCCTGGAGTGTACGGGGGGATACTGAAGCTTTCTTT.

V and J are TRBV9 and TRBJ2-1; the match to TRBD1 covers 8 bases. Germline assignment: CDR1 SGDLS and CDR2 YYNGEE. V gave up 6 bases and J gave up 3 bases; unmatched junction bases: 8. The CDR3 length is 15 residues. The CDR3 loop reads CASTLEGTGYNEQFF. CDR3 bases: TGTGCCAGCACCTTAGAGGGGACAGGCTACAATGAGCAGTTCTTC. The full variable domain, rest sourced from reference TRBV9 and TRBJ2-1, is DSGVTQTPKHLITATGQRVTLRCSPRSGDLSVYWYQQSLDQGLQFLIQYYNGEERAKGNILERFSAQQFPDLHSELNLSSLELGDSALYFCASTLEGTGYNEQFFGPGTRLTVL.

The rearrangement joins TRBV19 to TRBJ1-1; no reliable D call. The V end lost 6 bases, the J end lost 1 base, and 15 bases lay between the germline ends. The germline V gene has CDR1 LNHDA and CDR2 SQIVND (reference sequence). The CDR3 contains 15 residues. The CDR3 is CASRGGSGWNTEAFF. Written as DNA, the CDR3 is TGTGCCAGTAGGGGCGGGTCGGGTTGGAACACTGAAGCTTTCTTT.

This clone has just a few counts. The chain combines TRBV7-7 with TRBJ2-7, with D maybe TRBD1 (5 bases). Germline values: CDR1 SSHAT, CDR2 FNYEAQ (reference sequence). The CDR3 contains 14 residues. V was trimmed by 4 bases and J by 12 bases, leaving 22 bases between them. CDR3 sequence: CASSSPSSRQILYF. DNA for the CDR3: TGTGCCAGCAGCTCCCCTTCGAGTCGACAGATCCTGTACTTC.

This sequence joins TRBV10-3 and TRBJ2-3, with D hard to call. Germline loops: CDR1 ENHRY, CDR2 SYGVKD. The CDR3 consists of 15 residues. The V end lost 0 bases, the J end lost 5 bases, and 12 bases lay between the germline ends. CDR3 sequence (DNA): TGTGCCATCAGTGAGTCAATCGCAAGTCTAGATACGCAGTATTTT. Translated: CAISESIASLDTQYF.

This clone qualifies as medium-sized. The chain employs TRBV7-1 and TRBJ2-3, with D perhaps assigned TRBD1 or TRBD2 (6 bases each). TRBV7-1 is an open reading frame, and its role is uncertain. CDR3 length: 15 residues. V dropped 5 bases and J dropped 0 bases, with 12 bases sitting between them. In DNA, the CDR3 is TGTGCCAGCAGCCCTCGGGGGCCCAGCACAGATACGCAGTATTTT. This gives the protein CASSPRGPSTDTQYF.

This sequence joins TRBV29-1 and TRBJ2-1, with 8 bases identical to TRBD2. Germline V gene sequence: CDR1 SQVTM, CDR2 ANQGSEA. Trimming removed 3 bases from V and 5 bases from J; junction bases left unmatched: 3. This CDR3 spans 13 amino acids. CDR3 residues: CSVEGSGDNEQFF. In nucleotides, the CDR3 is TGCAGCGTTGAGGGTAGCGGGGACAATGAGCAGTTCTTC.

In this sample, this clone is medium-sized (0.01 to 0.1%). J is TRBJ2-3 and V is TRBV12-5, with TRBD2 identical over 9 bases. CDR3 size: 13 residues. Germline V gives CDR1 LGHNT, CDR2 FRNRAP. The CDR3 sequence is CASIAGEGDTQYF. CDR3 nucleotides: TGTGCCAGCATAGCGGGAGAGGGAGATACGCAGTATTTT. Full variable domain (rest looked up from reference TRBV12-5 and TRBJ2-3): DARVTQTPRHKVTEMGQEVTMRCQPILGHNTVFWYRQTMMQGLELLAYFRNRAPLDDSGMPKDRFSAEMPDATLATLKIQPSEPRDSAVYFCASIAGEGDTQYFGPGTRLTVL.

The rearrangement uses TRBV28 and TRBJ1-1, with D maybe TRBD1 (5 bases). This CDR3 comprises 15 residues. The V end lost 4 bases, the J end lost 0 bases, and 12 bases lay between the germline ends. CDR1 is MDHEN, CDR2 SYDVKM, per germline. Here the CDR3 reads CASSSHGGVNTEAFF. CDR3 nucleotide sequence: TGTGCCAGCAGTTCCCACGGGGGAGTGAACACTGAAGCTTTCTTT.

The J gene is TRBJ1-1, the V gene TRBV19; D is ambiguous. The length of the CDR3 is 12 residues. From germline, CDR1 is LNHDA and CDR2 SQIVND (reference sequence). Trimming took 1 base from V and 8 from J, leaving 8 bases between them. The CDR3 DNA reads as TGTGCCAGTAGTATAGCCGACGAGGAAGCTTTCTTT. Encoded protein: CASSIADEEAFF.

The chain employs TRBV5-1 and TRBJ1-2, with D possibly matching TRBD1 (5 bases). The V and J ends lost 0 bases and 5 bases respectively, with 11 bases between them. Germline CDR1 and CDR2: SGHRS and YFSETQ. There are 14 residues in the CDR3. This CDR3 is CASSLGTYEYGYTF. CDR3 bases: TGCGCCAGCAGCTTGGGGACATACGAGTATGGCTACACCTTC. Complete variable domain (other parts from reference TRBV5-1 and TRBJ1-2): KAGVTQTPRYLIKTRGQQVTLSCSPISGHRSVSWYQQTPGQGLQFLFEYFSETQRNKGNFPGRFSGRQFSNSRSEMNVSTLELGDSALYLCASSLGTYEYGYTFGSGTRLTVV.

The chain recombines TRBV16 with TRBJ1-2; D gene unclear. Germline V gene lookup returns CDR1 KGHSY and CDR2 FQNENV. The ends were cut back, 0 bases at V and 4 bases at J, with 9 bases in the middle. The CDR3 covers 14 residues. The CDR3 is CASSQSGLGYGYTF. CDR3 nucleotides: TGTGCCAGCAGCCAATCCGGCCTAGGCTATGGCTACACCTTC. The whole variable domain, filled in from reference TRBV16 and TRBJ1-2, reads GEEVAQTPKHLVRGEGQKAKLYCAPIKGHSYVFWYQQVLKNEFKFLISFQNENVFDETGMPKERFSAKCLPNSPCSLEIQATKLEDSAVYFCASSQSGLGYGYTFGSGTRLTVV.